Given below is one T cell receptor (beta chain) in context. Its cognate antigen is unknown. This may arise from a read error, as a much more abundant clone is one base away. With V trimmed by 5 bases and J by 0 bases, 1 base remained unmatched. The length of the CDR3 is 15 residues. CDR1 is SEHNR, CDR2 FQNEAQ, per germline (reference sequence). This specimen belongs to a study of CD8 T cells in ankylosing spondylitis. General observations from the study: Disease-linked clones had a CD8+ phenotype and relatively low frequency in peripheral blood. Enrichment of disease-linked clones was reportedly significant in matched ankylosing spondylitis synovial fluid. Ankylosing spondylitis blood appeared to be characterized by a TCR beta motif of 8 or 9 highly homologous variants. A subset of motif variants has previously been described in the synovial fluid and blood of reactive arthritis.

Via MiXCR, TCRdb re-called the 5' RACE reads, giving one row per CDR3 protein. The sample includes around 100,000 distinct CDR3 sequences, less than 25% of them seen just once. Sequenced sample: synovial fluid, either unsorted or a sorted T cell fraction (not recorded which). V gene TRBV7-9 combines with J gene TRBJ2-2, with 9 bases that match TRBD1. This TCR was sampled from a male donor with ankylosing spondylitis. CDR3 in DNA: TGTGCCAGCAGCCGGACAGGGGCGAACACCGGGGAGCTGTTTTTT. Translation: CASSRTGANTGELFF.